The text below deals with one T cell receptor beta chain. Its antigen is currently unknown. The time point was: cycle 4 day 1 (C4D1), after more than five weeks of nivolumab. The patients all showed relapse after autologous stem cell transplantation, while their brentuximab vedotin exposure varied. The data were produced by immunoSEQ multiplex PCR, yet TCRdb's version contains in-frame clones alone and is incomplete. The data hold approximately 20,000 clones, with about 84% observed a single time. The data belong to a study of PD-1 blockade in classical Hodgkin lymphoma. Study-wide background: Treatment was intravenous nivolumab, 3 mg/kg every 2 weeks, until progression. The study's findings and limits: Initiation of nivolumab under 1 year after ASCT led to exclusion of patients.

The junction had 7 bases not matched to a gene; V was cut back by 4 bases and J by 8 bases. CDR3 size: 14 residues. Per the germline V gene, CDR1 is SGHDT and CDR2 is YYEEEE. The sample here was peripheral blood mononuclear cells (PBMCs), taken before the fourth cycle of nivolumab. The chain is built from TRBV5-6 and TRBJ1-4; 8 bases agree with TRBD1. This clonotype was obtained from a human donor with classical Hodgkin lymphoma. CDR3 in amino acids: CASSHQGASEKLFF. The CDR3 nucleotides are TGTGCCAGCAGCCACCAGGGGGCGAGCGAAAAACTGTTTTTT.